One sample yielded the 5 T cell receptor beta chains listed below, sequenced in a study of blood T cell repertoires in COVID-19. TCRdb keeps only in-frame clones here, not all; method: immunoSEQ multiplex PCR. The data contain around 28,000 clones, roughly 85% of them singletons. Sequenced input: peripheral blood. The source of these receptors is a woman older than 75 with COVID-19, enrolled during active disease.

This clone was found a few times. The gene calls are TRBV7-8 and TRBJ1-2; 8 bases are a match to TRBD1. This CDR3 spans 15 amino acids. V shed 5 bases, J shed 2 bases, and the junction held 7 bases outside the gene matches. The germline gives CDR1 SGHVS, CDR2 FQNEAQ. The CDR3 sequence is CASSPRTGNNYGYTF. DNA of the CDR3: TGTGCCAGCAGCCCGAGGACAGGGAACAACTATGGCTACACCTTC.

The chain is built from TRBV5-8 and TRBJ2-5; D might be TRBD1 (6 bases). CDR1 is SGHTS, CDR2 YDEGEE, per germline. There are 16 residues in the CDR3. Deletions cut 0 bases from V and 7 bases from J, with 19 bases between. The CDR3 sequence is CASSLGQTGSWGTQYF. CDR3 sequence (DNA): TGTGCCAGCAGCTTGGGCCAAACAGGGAGCTGGGGGACCCAGTACTTC. The full variable domain, rest sourced from reference TRBV5-8 and TRBJ2-5, is EAGVTQSPTHLIKTRGQQATLRCSPISGHTSVYWYQQALGLGLQFLLWYDEGEERNRGNFPPRFSGRQFPNYSSELNVNALELEDSALYLCASSLGQTGSWGTQYFGPGTRLLVL.

V and J are TRBV7-9 and TRBJ2-5; tentatively, D is TRBD1 (6 bases). The germline V and J ends were trimmed by 1 base and 5 bases, with 14 bases remaining between them. CDR1 is SEHNR, CDR2 FQNEAQ, per germline (reference sequence). CDR3 length equals 15 residues. CDR3 residues: CASSLVTGQGETQYF. The CDR3 DNA is TGTGCCAGCAGCTTAGTGACGGGGCAGGGGGAGACCCAGTACTTC.

The genes are TRBV5-1 and TRBJ2-1, with TRBD1 identical over 9 bases. V shed 4 bases, J shed 0 bases, and the junction held 5 bases outside the gene matches. This CDR3 is built from 16 residues. Germline-derived CDR1 and CDR2 are SGHRS and YFSETQ. CDR3: CASSPMTGGSYNEQFF. Written as DNA, the CDR3 is TGCGCCAGCAGCCCGATGACAGGGGGCTCCTACAATGAGCAGTTCTTC.

This chain connects TRBV15 to TRBJ2-3; the match to TRBD2 covers 9 bases. CDR1 and CDR2 from the germline V gene are LNHNV and YYDKDF (reference sequence). Trimming cost V 0 bases and J 1 base; bases outside gene matches: 14. CDR3 length: 20 amino acids. In nucleotides, the CDR3 is TGTGCCACCAGCAGAGATGCAGGGCTAGCGGGGCTCGGTGGCACAGATACGCAGTATTTT. This gives the protein CATSRDAGLAGLGGTDTQYF. Together with reference TRBV15 and TRBJ2-3, the CDR3 gives the full variable domain: DAMVIQNPRYQVTQFGKPVTLSCSQTLNHNVMYWYQQKSSQAPKLLFHYYDKDFNNEADTPDNFQSRRPNTSFCFLDIRSPGLGDTAMYLCATSRDAGLAGLGGTDTQYFGPGTRLTVL.